The clone carrying this T cell receptor beta chain has just a few counts. This record belongs to a study of T-cell memory formation after mild COVID-19. TCRdb called the 5' RACE reads again in MiXCR, with one record for every CDR3 protein. The profile covers 250,000 to 350,000 distinct CDR3 sequences, with 15% to 20% appearing a single time and roughly 22% taken by the ten largest. The sequenced sample consisted of PBMCs or a T cell subset sorted from them (not recorded which). This clonotype was obtained from a young man who had mild COVID-19 (a few samples of this study predate the infection). Cell type and time point are not known.

In nucleotides, the CDR3 is TGTGCCAGCAGCCTCCTAGCGGGGGCTGGAACCGGGGAGCTGTTTTTT. It specifies CASSLLAGAGTGELFF. This chain links TRBV7-6 with TRBJ2-2; 10 positions match TRBD2. This CDR3 has 16 residues. V lost 5 bases and J lost 5; bases outside the gene matches: 8. Germline V gene data show CDR1 as SGHVS and CDR2 as FNYEAQ. The whole variable domain, filled in from reference TRBV7-6 and TRBJ2-2, reads GAGVSQSPRYKVTKRGQDVALRCDPISGHVSLYWYRQALGQGPEFLTYFNYEAQQDKSGLPNDRFSAERPEGSISTLTIQRTEQRDSAMYRCASSLLAGAGTGELFFGEGSRLTVL.